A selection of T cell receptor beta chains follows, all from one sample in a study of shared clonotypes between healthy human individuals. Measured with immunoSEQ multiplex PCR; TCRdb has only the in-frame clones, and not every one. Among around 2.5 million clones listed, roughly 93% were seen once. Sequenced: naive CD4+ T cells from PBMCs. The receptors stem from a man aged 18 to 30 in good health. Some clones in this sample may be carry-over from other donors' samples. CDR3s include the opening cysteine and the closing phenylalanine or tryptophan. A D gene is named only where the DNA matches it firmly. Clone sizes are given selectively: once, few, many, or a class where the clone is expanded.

CDR3: CASRLTGDLYEQYF; DNA: TGTGCCAGCAGGTTGACAGGGGACCTCTACGAGCAGTACTTC; length: 14; V: TRBV28; size: -; D: TRBD1; J: TRBJ2-7
CDR3: CASSPAAPSGSSYNEQFF; DNA: TGCGCCAGCAGCCCCGCGGCCCCTAGCGGGAGCTCCTACAATGAGCAGTTCTTC; length: 18; V: TRBV5-1; size: -; D: TRBD2; J: TRBJ2-1
CDR3: CASSFAYTEAFF; DNA: TGTGCCAGCAGCTTTGCCTACACTGAAGCTTTCTTT; length: 12; V: TRBV7-3; size: -; D: -; J: TRBJ1-1
CDR3: CASTGTSGTDGANVLTF; DNA: TGTGCCAGCACCGGGACTAGCGGGACGGATGGGGCCAACGTCCTGACTTTC; length: 17; V: TRBV25-1; size: -; D: TRBD2; J: TRBJ2-6
CDR3: CASSLAQGGSYEQYF; DNA: TGCGCCAGCAGCTTGGCCCAGGGTGGGTCCTACGAGCAGTACTTC; length: 15; V: TRBV5-1; size: -; D: -; J: TRBJ2-7
CDR3: CATRGGIAQETQYF; DNA: TGTGCCACCCGGGGCGGCATCGCACAAGAGACCCAGTACTTC; length: 14; V: TRBV15; size: -; D: -; J: TRBJ2-5
CDR3: CASSDPREGGPKNNEQFF; DNA: TGTGCCAGCAGTGATCCCAGGGAGGGAGGGCCCAAAAACAATGAGCAGTTCTTC; length: 18; V: TRBV7-8; size: -; D: TRBD2; J: TRBJ2-1
CDR3: CASSLSSQGAVVTEAFF; DNA: TGTGCCAGCAGTTTATCTAGCCAGGGGGCAGTGGTAACTGAAGCTTTCTTT; length: 17; V: TRBV27; size: few; D: TRBD1; J: TRBJ1-1
CDR3: CASSQEARGRDTQYF; DNA: TGTGCCAGCAGCCAAGAAGCGAGGGGTAGGGATACGCAGTATTTT; length: 15; V: TRBV14; size: -; D: -; J: TRBJ2-3
CDR3: CASRLQGAGNYGYTF; DNA: TGTGCCAGCAGACTACAGGGGGCAGGGAACTATGGCTACACCTTC; length: 15; V: TRBV7-2; size: -; D: TRBD1; J: TRBJ1-2
CDR3: CASSTQEDTQYF; DNA: TGTGCCAGCTCGACTCAAGAAGATACGCAGTATTTT; length: 12; V: TRBV18; size: -; D: -; J: TRBJ2-3
CDR3: CASSRATGETGELFF; DNA: TGTGCCAGCAGCCGTGCTACAGGGGAAACCGGGGAGCTGTTTTTT; length: 15; V: TRBV7-2; size: -; D: TRBD1; J: TRBJ2-2
CDR3: CSVPQWGGETQYF; DNA: TGCAGCGTCCCACAGTGGGGGGGAGAGACCCAGTACTTC; length: 13; V: TRBV29-1; size: -; D: TRBD2; J: TRBJ2-5
CDR3: CASSLDTSRNTEAFF; DNA: TGCGCCAGCAGCTTGGATACGTCTAGGAACACTGAAGCTTTCTTT; length: 15; V: TRBV5-1; size: once; D: -; J: TRBJ1-1
CDR3: CASSLGAGGQPQHF; DNA: TGCGCCAGCAGCTTAGGGGCCGGCGGGCAGCCCCAGCATTTT; length: 14; V: TRBV5-1; size: -; D: -; J: TRBJ1-5
CDR3: CASSLRTGTEYYGYTF; DNA: TGTGCCAGCAGTCTACGAACCGGGACAGAATACTATGGCTACACCTTC; length: 16; V: TRBV27; size: -; D: TRBD1; J: TRBJ1-2
CDR3: CASSLSGSTDTQYF; DNA: TGTGCCAGCAGCCTAAGCGGGAGCACAGATACGCAGTATTTT; length: 14; V: TRBV7-3; size: -; D: -; J: TRBJ2-3
CDR3: CASSLVLAGNYEQFF; DNA: TGCGCCAGCAGCTTGGTTCTAGCGGGAAACTACGAGCAGTTCTTC; length: 15; V: TRBV5-1; size: -; D: TRBD2; J: TRBJ2-1
CDR3: CASSLTGEDTQYF; DNA: TGCGCCAGCAGCTTAACAGGGGAAGATACGCAGTATTTT; length: 13; V: TRBV5-1; size: -; D: TRBD1; J: TRBJ2-3
CDR3: CASSQSGGSGTEAFF; DNA: TGTGCCAGCTCACAGTCAGGGGGCTCTGGCACTGAAGCTTTCTTT; length: 15; V: TRBV18; size: -; D: TRBD1; J: TRBJ1-1
CDR3: CASSLGLAGGTRETQYF; DNA: TGTGCCAGCAGCCTGGGATTAGCGGGAGGAACCAGAGAGACCCAGTACTTC; length: 17; V: TRBV16; size: -; D: TRBD2; J: TRBJ2-5
CDR3: CAISEGGTAGRAYEQYF; DNA: TGTGCCATCAGTGAGGGTGGGACGGCCGGGAGGGCGTACGAGCAGTACTTC; length: 17; V: TRBV10-3; size: -; D: TRBD2; J: TRBJ2-7
CDR3: CASSPRLTGNEKLFF; DNA: TGTGCCAGCAGCCCCCGACTGACCGGGAACGAAAAACTGTTTTTT; length: 15; V: TRBV21-1; size: -; D: -; J: TRBJ1-4
CDR3: CASSPIGESTGELFF; DNA: TGTGCCAGCTCACCTATCGGGGAGTCAACCGGGGAGCTGTTTTTT; length: 15; V: TRBV18; size: -; D: -; J: TRBJ2-2
CDR3: CASSVVPPGELFF; DNA: TGTGCCAGCAGCGTAGTCCCGCCCGGGGAGCTGTTTTTT; length: 13; V: TRBV9; size: -; D: -; J: TRBJ2-2
CDR3: CASSEAWGASSYNEQFF; DNA: TGTGCCAGCAGTGAAGCGTGGGGCGCTAGCTCCTACAATGAGCAGTTCTTC; length: 17; V: TRBV6-1; size: -; D: -; J: TRBJ2-1
CDR3: CASSSQGQGSQPQHF; DNA: TGTGCCAGCAGTTCGCAGGGACAGGGGAGTCAGCCCCAGCATTTT; length: 15; V: TRBV28; size: -; D: TRBD1; J: TRBJ1-5
CDR3: CASSPRDEQYF; DNA: TGTGCCAGCAGCCCCCGGGACGAGCAGTACTTC; length: 11; V: TRBV6-6; size: -; D: -; J: TRBJ2-7
CDR3: CASSGVSGVGETQYF; DNA: TGTGCCAGCAGTGGAGTTAGCGGGGTGGGGGAGACCCAGTACTTC; length: 15; V: TRBV2; size: once; D: TRBD2; J: TRBJ2-5
CDR3: CAWMSGSYNSPLHF; DNA: TGTGCCTGGATGTCCGGGTCCTATAATTCACCCCTCCACTTT; length: 14; V: TRBV30; size: -; D: -; J: TRBJ1-6
CDR3: CASSPLPIGALGVYGYTF; DNA: TGTGCCAGCTCACCACTCCCCATCGGGGCGCTGGGAGTCTATGGCTACACCTTC; length: 18; V: TRBV18; size: -; D: -; J: TRBJ1-2
CDR3: CASSRSGSTPDTQYF; DNA: TGCGCCAGCAGCCGTAGCGGGAGTACCCCAGATACGCAGTATTTT; length: 15; V: TRBV5-1; size: -; D: TRBD2; J: TRBJ2-3
CDR3: CASSSRNHTGGSNQPQHF; DNA: TGTGCCAGTAGTTCACGAAACCATACAGGGGGGAGCAATCAGCCCCAGCATTTT; length: 18; V: TRBV19; size: -; D: TRBD1; J: TRBJ1-5
CDR3: CASSPSYEQYF; DNA: TGCGCCAGCAGTCCATCATACGAGCAGTACTTC; length: 11; V: TRBV10-2; size: -; D: -; J: TRBJ2-7
CDR3: CASSNGQFSYGYTF; DNA: TGTGCCAGCAGTAACGGACAGTTCTCCTATGGCTACACCTTC; length: 14; V: TRBV28; size: -; D: -; J: TRBJ1-2
CDR3: CASSLLNGGNTEAFF; DNA: TGTGCCAGCTCACTCTTAAATGGGGGGAACACTGAAGCTTTCTTT; length: 15; V: TRBV18; size: -; D: -; J: TRBJ1-1
CDR3: CASSLVGQGEHTIYF; DNA: TGCGCCAGCAGCTTGGTGGGACAGGGAGAACACACCATATATTTT; length: 15; V: TRBV5-1; size: -; D: TRBD1; J: TRBJ1-3
CDR3: CASSLGGYQPQHF; DNA: TGTGCCAGCAGTTTAGGGGGCTATCAGCCCCAGCATTTT; length: 13; V: TRBV6-5; size: -; D: TRBD1; J: TRBJ1-5
CDR3: CASSLGATNEKLFF; DNA: TGTGCCAGCAGCTTGGGGGCAACTAATGAAAAACTGTTTTTT; length: 14; V: TRBV11-2; size: -; D: -; J: TRBJ1-4
CDR3: CASSLREASYEQYF; DNA: TGCGCCAGCAGCTTGAGGGAGGCCTCCTACGAGCAGTACTTC; length: 14; V: TRBV5-1; size: once; D: -; J: TRBJ2-7
CDR3: CASQGERSYEQYF; DNA: TGTGCCAGCCAGGGGGAAAGATCCTACGAGCAGTACTTC; length: 13; V: TRBV2; size: -; D: TRBD1; J: TRBJ2-7
CDR3: CASSRDLMTSGSSYNEQFF; DNA: TGTGCCAGCTCACGGGACCTTATGACTAGCGGGTCCTCCTACAATGAGCAGTTCTTC; length: 19; V: TRBV18; size: -; D: TRBD2; J: TRBJ2-1
CDR3: CASSVGLAGAGNEQFF; DNA: TGCGCCAGCAGTGTGGGGCTAGCGGGAGCGGGGAATGAGCAGTTCTTC; length: 16; V: TRBV4-1; size: -; D: TRBD2; J: TRBJ2-1
CDR3: CASSYESRPVGEQFF; DNA: TGTGCCAGCAGTTATGAAAGCCGCCCTGTGGGTGAGCAGTTCTTC; length: 15; V: TRBV6-6; size: -; D: -; J: TRBJ2-1
CDR3: CASSEGPSGRADTQYF; DNA: TGTGCCAGCAGTGAAGGTCCTAGCGGGAGAGCGGATACGCAGTATTTT; length: 16; V: TRBV6-1; size: -; D: TRBD2; J: TRBJ2-3
CDR3: CASSPRDRGPGEQYF; DNA: TGTGCCAGCAGCCCCCGGGACAGGGGGCCGGGCGAGCAGTACTTC; length: 15; V: TRBV5-4; size: -; D: TRBD1; J: TRBJ2-7
CDR3: CASSLQADGTEAFF; DNA: TGCGCCAGCAGCCTACAGGCCGATGGGACTGAAGCTTTCTTT; length: 14; V: TRBV5-1; size: -; D: -; J: TRBJ1-1
CDR3: CASRRDSREEQYF; DNA: TGTGCCAGCAGGCGGGACTCTCGGGAAGAGCAGTACTTC; length: 13; V: TRBV25-1; size: -; D: -; J: TRBJ2-5
CDR3: CASSRQRASKSYNEQFF; DNA: TGTGCCAGCTCACGGCAGCGGGCCTCAAAAAGCTACAATGAGCAGTTCTTC; length: 17; V: TRBV18; size: -; D: -; J: TRBJ2-1
CDR3: CASSGNRGLEQFF; DNA: TGTGCCAGCAGCGGAAACAGGGGTTTAGAGCAGTTCTTC; length: 13; V: TRBV7-6; size: -; D: TRBD1; J: TRBJ2-1
CDR3: CASSIQQGAEAFF; DNA: TGTGCCAGTAGTATACAACAGGGCGCTGAAGCTTTCTTT; length: 13; V: TRBV19; size: -; D: -; J: TRBJ1-1